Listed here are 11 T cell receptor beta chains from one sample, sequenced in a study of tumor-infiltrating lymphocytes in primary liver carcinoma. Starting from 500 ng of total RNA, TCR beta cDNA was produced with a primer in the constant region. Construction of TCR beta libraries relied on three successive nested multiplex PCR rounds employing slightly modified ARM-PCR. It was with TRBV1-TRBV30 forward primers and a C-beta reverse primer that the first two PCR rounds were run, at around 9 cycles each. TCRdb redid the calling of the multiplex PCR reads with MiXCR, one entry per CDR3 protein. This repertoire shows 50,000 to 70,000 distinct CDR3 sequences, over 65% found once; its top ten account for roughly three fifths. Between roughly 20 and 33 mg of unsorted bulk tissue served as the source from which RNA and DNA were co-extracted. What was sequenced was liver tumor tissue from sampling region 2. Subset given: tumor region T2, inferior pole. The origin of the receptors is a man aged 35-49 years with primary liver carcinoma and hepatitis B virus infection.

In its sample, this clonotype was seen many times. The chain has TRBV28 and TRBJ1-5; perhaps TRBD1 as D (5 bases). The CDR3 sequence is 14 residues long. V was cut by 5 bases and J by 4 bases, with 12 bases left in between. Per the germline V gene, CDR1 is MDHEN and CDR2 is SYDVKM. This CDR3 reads CASSNRLRNQPQHF. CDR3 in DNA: TGTGCCAGCAGTAACAGGTTAAGAAATCAGCCCCAGCATTTT.

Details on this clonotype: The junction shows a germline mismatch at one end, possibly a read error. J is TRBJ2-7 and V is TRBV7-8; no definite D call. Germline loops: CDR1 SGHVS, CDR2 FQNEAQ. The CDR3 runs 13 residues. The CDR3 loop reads CAISYDSAYEQYF. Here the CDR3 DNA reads TGTGCCATCAGCTATGACTCCGCCTACGAGCAGTACTTC.

The CDR3 sequence: CASSESVDTTGELFF. For the CDR3, the DNA is TGTGCCAGCAGTGAAAGCGTGGATACCACCGGGGAGCTGTTTTTT. The chain couples TRBV6-1 to TRBJ2-2; D not resolved. Between the trimmed V and J ends, which lost 2 bases and 4 bases, there was a span of 11 bases. The CDR3 covers 15 residues. The germline V gene encodes CDR1 MNHNS and CDR2 SASEGT.

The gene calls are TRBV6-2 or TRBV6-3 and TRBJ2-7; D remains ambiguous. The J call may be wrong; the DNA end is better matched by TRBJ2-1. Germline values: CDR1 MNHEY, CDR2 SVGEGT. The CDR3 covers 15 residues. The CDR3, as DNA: TGTGCCAGCAGTTACTCCGGTGATAGCTCCCACGAGCAGTTCTTC. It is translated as CASSYSGDSSHEQFF.

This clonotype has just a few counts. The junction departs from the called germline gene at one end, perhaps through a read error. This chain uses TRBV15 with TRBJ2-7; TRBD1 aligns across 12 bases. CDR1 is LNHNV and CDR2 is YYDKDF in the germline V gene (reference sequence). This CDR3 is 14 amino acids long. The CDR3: CATSRGQGARERYF. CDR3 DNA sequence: TGTGCCACCAGCAGGGGACAGGGGGCGCGGGAGCGGTACTTC.

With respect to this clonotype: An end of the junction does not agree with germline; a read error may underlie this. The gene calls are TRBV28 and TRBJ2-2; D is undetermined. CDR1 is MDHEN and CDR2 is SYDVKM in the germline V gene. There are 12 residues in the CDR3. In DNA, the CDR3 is TGTGCCAACAGTCTGGACACCGGGGAGCTGTTTTTT. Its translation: CANSLDTGELFF.

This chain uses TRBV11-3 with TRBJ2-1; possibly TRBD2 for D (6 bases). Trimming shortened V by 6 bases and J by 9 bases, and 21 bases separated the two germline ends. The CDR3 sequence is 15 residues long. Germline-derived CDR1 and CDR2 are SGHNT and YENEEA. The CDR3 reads CASSAETREISEQFF. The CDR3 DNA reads TGTGCCAGCAGTGCCGAGACTAGAGAGATTAGTGAGCAGTTCTTC.

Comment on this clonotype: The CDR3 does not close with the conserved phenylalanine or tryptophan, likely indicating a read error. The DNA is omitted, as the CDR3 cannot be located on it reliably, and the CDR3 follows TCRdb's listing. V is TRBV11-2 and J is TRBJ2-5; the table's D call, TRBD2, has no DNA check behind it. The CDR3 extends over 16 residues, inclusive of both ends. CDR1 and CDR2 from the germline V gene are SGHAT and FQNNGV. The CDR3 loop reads CASSQTPSGGKGTQYI.

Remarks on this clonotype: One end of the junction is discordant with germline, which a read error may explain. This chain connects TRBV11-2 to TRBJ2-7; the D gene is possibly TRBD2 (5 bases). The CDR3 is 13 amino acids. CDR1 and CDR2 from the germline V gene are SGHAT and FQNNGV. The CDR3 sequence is CAGSLDSEGEQYF. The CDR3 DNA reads TGTGCCGGCAGCTTAGATTCAGAGGGCGAACAGTACTTC.

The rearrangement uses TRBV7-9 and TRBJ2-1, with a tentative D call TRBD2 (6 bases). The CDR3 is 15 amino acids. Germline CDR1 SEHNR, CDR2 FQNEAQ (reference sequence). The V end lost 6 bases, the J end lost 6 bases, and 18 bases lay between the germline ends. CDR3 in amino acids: CASRSKDSSGNEQFF. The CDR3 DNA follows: TGTGCCAGCAGATCAAAAGATAGTAGCGGCAATGAGCAGTTCTTC.

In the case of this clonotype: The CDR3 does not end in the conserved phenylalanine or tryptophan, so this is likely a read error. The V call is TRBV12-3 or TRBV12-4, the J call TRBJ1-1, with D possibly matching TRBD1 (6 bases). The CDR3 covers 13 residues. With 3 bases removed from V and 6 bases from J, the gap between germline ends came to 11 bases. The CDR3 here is CASSFSGASEAFI. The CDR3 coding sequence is TGTGCCAGCAGTTTTTCAGGGGCCTCTGAAGCTTTCATT.